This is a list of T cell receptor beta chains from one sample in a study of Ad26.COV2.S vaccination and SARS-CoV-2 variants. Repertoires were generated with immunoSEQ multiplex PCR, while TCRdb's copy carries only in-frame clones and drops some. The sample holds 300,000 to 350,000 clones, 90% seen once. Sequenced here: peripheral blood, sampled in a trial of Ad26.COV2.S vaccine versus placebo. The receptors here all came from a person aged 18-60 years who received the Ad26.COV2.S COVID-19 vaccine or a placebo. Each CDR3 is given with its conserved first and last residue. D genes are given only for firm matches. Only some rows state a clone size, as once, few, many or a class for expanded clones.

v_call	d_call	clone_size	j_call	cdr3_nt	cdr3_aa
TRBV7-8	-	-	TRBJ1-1	TGTGCCAGCAGCTTAGACCCGGGGACGGTTTACACTGAAGCTTTCTTT	CASSLDPGTVYTEAFF
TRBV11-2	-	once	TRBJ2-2	TGTGCCAGCAGCTTAAGGGCAGCCAACATAGTCGCCGGGGAGCTGTTTTTT	CASSLRAANIVAGELFF
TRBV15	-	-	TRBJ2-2	TGTGCCACCAGCAGTGGCCTACCATGGAGGGGGAACACCGGGGAGCTGTTTTTT	CATSSGLPWRGNTGELFF
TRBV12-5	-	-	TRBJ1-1	TGTGCTAGTGATTTCGGGCTTTCATCGTCTGAAGCTTTCTTT	CASDFGLSSSEAFF
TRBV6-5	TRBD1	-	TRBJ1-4	TGTGCCAGCAGTCGGATGGGGACAGGGGTTGAAAAACTGTTTTTT	CASSRMGTGVEKLFF
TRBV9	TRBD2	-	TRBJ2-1	TGTGCCAGCAGCTTACTAGCGGGCTATGAGCAGTTCTTC	CASSLLAGYEQFF
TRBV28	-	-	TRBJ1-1	TGTGCCAGCAGCCGACCACGGACGGCTACTGAAGCTTTCTTT	CASSRPRTATEAFF
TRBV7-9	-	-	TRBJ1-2	TGTGCCAGCAGCTTAGAGACCTCTAACTATGGCTACACCTTC	CASSLETSNYGYTF
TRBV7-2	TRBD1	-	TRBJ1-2	TGTGCCAGCAGCTTAGCCCTCCTTGGACAGGGAACCCATGGCTACACCTTC	CASSLALLGQGTHGYTF
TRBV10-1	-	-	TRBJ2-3	TGCGCCAGCAGTGGTTGGCAGAGCACAGATACGCAGTATTTT	CASSGWQSTDTQYF
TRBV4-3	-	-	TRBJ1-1	TGCGCCAGCAGCCAAGAAGGCGCGGTAGCTTTCTTT	CASSQEGAVAFF
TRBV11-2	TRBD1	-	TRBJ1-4	TGTGCCAGCAGCGCTACCGGGACAGGGGGTGAAAAACTGTTTTTT	CASSATGTGGEKLFF
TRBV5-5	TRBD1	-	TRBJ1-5	TGTGCCAGCAGCTTGTCCCGGGACAGGAGCAATCAGCCCCAGCATTTT	CASSLSRDRSNQPQHF
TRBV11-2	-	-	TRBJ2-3	TGTGCCAGCGAAATAGGGGGGGCACCAATCACAGATACGCAGTATTTT	CASEIGGAPITDTQYF
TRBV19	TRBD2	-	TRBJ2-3	TGTGCCAGTAGTATAGAAGGTGCGGTCGGACTAGCGGGTCGGGATACGCAGTATTTT	CASSIEGAVGLAGRDTQYF
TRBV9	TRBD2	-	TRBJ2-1	TGTGCCAGCAGCGCCAGCGGACTAGCGGGAGGGTACAATGAGCAGTTCTTC	CASSASGLAGGYNEQFF
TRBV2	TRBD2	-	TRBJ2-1	TGTGCCAGCTTAACCATGACTAGCGGGCAACGGACGTTCTTC	CASLTMTSGQRTFF
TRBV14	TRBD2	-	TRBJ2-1	TGTGCCAGCAGCCAAGAATCGGGACTAGCGGGAGGGTACAATGAGCAGTTCTTC	CASSQESGLAGGYNEQFF
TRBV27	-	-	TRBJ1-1	TGTGCCAGCAGTCTACTTGTGCGGGGGCAGGGTAGGGGAGAACGGATGCAAGTGACTGAAGCTTTCTTT	CASSLLVRGQGRGERMQVTEAFF
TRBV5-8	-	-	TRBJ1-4	TGTGCCAGCAGCCACGACTGGGTGGACGGACTGTTTTTT	CASSHDWVDGLFF
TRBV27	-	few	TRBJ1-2	TGTGCCAGCAGTTTAGCGGGGGCTAGTAAGGGCTACACCTTC	CASSLAGASKGYTF
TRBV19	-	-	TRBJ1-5	TGTGCCAGCTCGACGAAGGGGAATCAGCCCCAGCATTTT	CASSTKGNQPQHF
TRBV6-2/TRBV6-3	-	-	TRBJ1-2	TGTGCCAGCAGTTCCGGGGACGGCCCTGATGGCTACACCTTC	CASSSGDGPDGYTF
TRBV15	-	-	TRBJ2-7	TGTGCCACCAGCTGGTCCTCAGAAGCCTACGAGCAGTACTTC	CATSWSSEAYEQYF
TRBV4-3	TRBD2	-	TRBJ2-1	TGCGCCAGCAGCCATACCGGGACTAGCGGGGGCTCCTACAATGAGCAGTTCTTC	CASSHTGTSGGSYNEQFF
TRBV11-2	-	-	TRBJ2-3	TGTGCCAGCAGCTTAACCCGACAGGGCACAGATACGCAGTATTTT	CASSLTRQGTDTQYF
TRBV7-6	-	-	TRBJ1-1	TGTGCCAGCAGCTTAGCGGGGGAATGGGCTTTCTTT	CASSLAGEWAFF